This T cell receptor beta chain came from a study of blood T cell repertoires in COVID-19. Trimming left V 0 bases short and J 8 bases short, with 11 bases between. Per the germline V gene, CDR1 is MNHEY and CDR2 is SVGAGI. The CDR3 has 15 amino acids. TCRdb's copy holds only in-frame clones and misses some; the assay was immunoSEQ multiplex PCR. The sample includes over 250,000 clones, 85% of them seen just once. The rearrangement joins TRBV6-5 to TRBJ1-6, with D perhaps matching TRBD1 (6 bases). The sequencing input was peripheral blood. The clonotype comes from a human donor in a cohort sampled during active COVID-19. Here the CDR3 DNA reads TGTGCCAGCAGTTACTCGGACAGCGGTGATTCACCCCTCCACTTT. Its translation is CASSYSDSGDSPLHF.